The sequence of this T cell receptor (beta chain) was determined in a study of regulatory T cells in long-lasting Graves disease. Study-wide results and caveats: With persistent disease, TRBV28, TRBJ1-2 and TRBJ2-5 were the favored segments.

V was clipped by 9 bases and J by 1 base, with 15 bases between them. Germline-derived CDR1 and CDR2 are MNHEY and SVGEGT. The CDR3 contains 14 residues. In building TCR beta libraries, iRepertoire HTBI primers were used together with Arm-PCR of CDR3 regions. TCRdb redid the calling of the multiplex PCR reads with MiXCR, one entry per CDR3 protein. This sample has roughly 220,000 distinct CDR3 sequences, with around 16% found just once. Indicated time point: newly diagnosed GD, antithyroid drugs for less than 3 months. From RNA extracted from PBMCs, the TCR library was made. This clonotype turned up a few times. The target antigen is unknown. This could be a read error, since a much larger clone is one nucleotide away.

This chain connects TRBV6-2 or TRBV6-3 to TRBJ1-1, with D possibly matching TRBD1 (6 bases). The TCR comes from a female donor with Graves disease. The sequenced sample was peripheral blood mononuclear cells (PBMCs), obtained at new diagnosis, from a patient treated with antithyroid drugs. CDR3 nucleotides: TGTGCCAGGAGCCGTCCACAGGGGAACACTGAAGCTTTCTTT. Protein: CARSRPQGNTEAFF.